A single sample is the source of the 24 T cell receptor beta chains below, sequenced in a study of blood T cells in healthy people across ages. A J-beta primer mix and a sample-barcoded 5' primer were used in a second PCR of about 7 to 12 cycles. TCRdb processed the 5' RACE reads anew with MiXCR; each CDR3 protein has one entry. The sample carries roughly 570,000 distinct CDR3 sequences, 25% to 30% recorded once. Sequenced input: blood. These receptors were obtained from a woman in her 70s in good health.

This clonotype was observed a few times. The chain has TRBV12-3 or TRBV12-4 and TRBJ2-1; D is unresolved. The J call may be faulty, since TRBJ2-7 better matches the DNA end. The CDR3 is 14 amino acids. CDR3 DNA: TGTGCCAGCAGTTTAAGGGCAACGGCCTACGAGCAGTACTTC. It translates to CASSLRATAYEQYF.

The chain employs TRBV20-1 and TRBJ2-7; D remains unclear. Germline CDR1 is DFQATT and CDR2 is SNEGSKA (reference sequence). The CDR3 totals 14 residues. The V end lost 0 bases, the J end lost 0 bases, and 9 bases lay between the germline ends. DNA for the CDR3: TGCAGTGCTAGAGACGTGAAGAGCTCCTACGAGCAGTACTTC. Amino acid sequence: CSARDVKSSYEQYF.

A few counts support this clonotype. This chain connects TRBV9 to TRBJ2-5, with TRBD1 identical over 9 bases. CDR1 SGDLS and CDR2 YYNGEE come from the germline V gene. This CDR3 spans 15 amino acids. With V trimmed by 3 bases and J by 6 bases, 9 bases remained unmatched. This CDR3 reads CASSAPGQGPKTQYF. The CDR3 nucleotides read TGTGCCAGCAGCGCTCCGGGACAGGGACCCAAGACCCAGTACTTC.

This clonotype was observed a handful of times. The CDR3 nucleotides read TGTGCCAGTAGCCTAGGGGGGGCGAGTGGCTACACCTTC. Protein sequence: CASSLGGASGYTF. This chain joins TRBV19 and TRBJ1-2, with D perhaps matching TRBD1 (6 bases). Germline lookup yields CDR1 LNHDA and CDR2 SQIVND (reference sequence). V was shortened by 6 bases and J by 7 bases, with 15 bases between the two germline ends. This CDR3 has 13 amino acids.

This clonotype was observed a few times. V and J are TRBV27 and TRBJ1-6; the D gene is possibly TRBD1 (5 bases). Germline V gene lookup returns CDR1 MNHEY and CDR2 SMNVEV (reference sequence). The CDR3 has 14 amino acids. Trimming removed 6 bases from V and 5 bases from J, with 11 bases in between. The CDR3 DNA reads as TGTGCCAGCAGCGAAACAGGAAATAATTCACCCCTCCACTTT. Its translation: CASSETGNNSPLHF.

In DNA form, the CDR3 reads TGTGCCACCAGTGGGGGGAACACCGGGGAGCTGTTTTTT. It codes for CATSGGNTGELFF. This sequence joins TRBV24-1 and TRBJ2-2; unclear D gene. Trimming shortened V by 5 bases and J by 1 base, and 4 bases separated the two germline ends. Per germline, CDR1 KGHDR and CDR2 SFDVKD. The CDR3 length is 13 residues.

The chain employs TRBV5-1 and TRBJ2-1, with TRBD2 matching 12 bases. Germline loops: CDR1 SGHRS, CDR2 YFSETQ. The CDR3 is made up of 18 amino acids. Losses at the gene ends were 0 bases for V and 0 bases for J; bases not matched to a gene: 4. CDR3 protein: CASSLALAGGLSYNEQFF. CDR3 coding DNA: TGCGCCAGCAGCTTGGCACTAGCGGGGGGTCTCTCCTACAATGAGCAGTTCTTC.

About this clonotype itself: A junction boundary mismatches the germline segment, possibly from a read error. The rearrangement links TRBV7-9 to TRBJ2-1; 9 positions agree with TRBD1. Per the germline V gene, CDR1 is SEHNR and CDR2 is FQNEAQ (reference sequence). This CDR3 region has 15 residues. For the CDR3, the DNA is TGTGCCAGCGGAACACCGGGACAGGGATCCGGGACCCTGTGCTTC. It yields the protein CASGTPGQGSGTLCF.

This clonotype has a handful of counts. The chain recombines TRBV5-1 with TRBJ2-5, with 10 positions matching TRBD2. The germline V gene encodes CDR1 SGHRS and CDR2 YFSETQ. The CDR3 totals 15 residues. V shed 6 bases, J shed 3 bases, and the junction held 8 bases outside the gene matches. In nucleotides, the CDR3 is TGCGCCAGCAAAAAGGTGGGGACTAGCGAAGAGACCCAGTACTTC. It is translated as CASKKVGTSEETQYF.

V and J are TRBV7-2 and TRBJ2-7, with D unclear. The CDR3 runs to 15 residues. V dropped 4 bases and J dropped 2 bases, with 15 bases sitting between them. Germline CDR1 is SGHTA and CDR2 is FQGNSA. DNA of the CDR3: TGTGCCAGCAGCTCTTCTTACGGGTCTACCTACGAGCAGTACTTC. Protein sequence: CASSSSYGSTYEQYF.

This clonotype was recorded only once. The chain employs TRBV2 and TRBJ2-5; D possibly matches TRBD1 or TRBD2 (7 bases each). In germline, CDR1 is SNHLY, CDR2 FYNNEI. The CDR3 spans 14 residues. The germline V and J ends were trimmed by 8 bases and 1 base, with 14 bases remaining between them. DNA for the CDR3: TGTGCCAGCGGGGGGGGACAGTTCCAAGAGACCCAGTACTTC. Protein: CASGGGQFQETQYF.

Note on this clonotype: One end of the junction is discordant with germline, which a read error may explain. V is TRBV6-6 and J is TRBJ2-7; perhaps D is TRBD1 or TRBD2 (5 bases each). Germline V CDR1 and CDR2: MNHNY, SVGAGI (reference sequence). The CDR3 covers 13 residues. CDR3 in DNA: TGTGCCAGCAGTTTGTTGGGGGTATTAGGGGAGTTCTTC. It yields the protein CASSLLGVLGEFF.

As for this clonotype: Possible read error: a much larger clone is one base away. This chain links TRBV5-4 with TRBJ1-3, with D possibly matching TRBD1 (6 bases). The V gene's germline CDR1 is SGHNT and CDR2 YYREEE (reference sequence). The germline V and J ends were trimmed by 4 bases and 0 bases, with 8 bases remaining between them. This CDR3 region has 14 residues. CDR3 DNA sequence: TGTGCCAGCAGCATGGACAGCTCTGGAAACACCATATATTTT. Translating it yields CASSMDSSGNTIYF. The whole variable domain, filled in from reference TRBV5-4 and TRBJ1-3, reads ETGVTQSPTHLIKTRGQQVTLRCSSQSGHNTVSWYQQALGQGPQFIFQYYREEENGRGNFPPRFSGLQFPNYSSELNVNALELDDSALYLCASSMDSSGNTIYFGEGSWLTVV.

This clonotype was counted only a few times. The rearrangement joins TRBV2 to TRBJ1-1, with D perhaps TRBD1 (5 bases). The CDR3 contains 16 residues. V lost 5 bases and J lost 3, with 19 bases in between. Per germline, CDR1 SNHLY and CDR2 FYNNEI. The CDR3 spells CASSPSGRVSDTEAFF. The CDR3 region has the DNA TGTGCCAGCAGTCCCTCAGGGAGAGTGAGCGACACTGAAGCTTTCTTT.

This clonotype has more than one count but fewer than ten. This clone may be a read error of a much larger clone one base away. The gene calls are TRBV12-3 or TRBV12-4 and TRBJ1-3, with a tentative D call TRBD1 (5 bases). This CDR3 has 13 amino acids. Here the CDR3 reads CASRAGMRNAIYF. In DNA form, the CDR3 reads TGTGCCAGCAGGGCAGGGATGCGAAACGCCATATATTTT.

V and J are TRBV19 and TRBJ1-3; 7 positions agree with TRBD1. This CDR3 is built from 14 residues. V was clipped by 5 bases and J by 2 bases; unmatched bases: 3. Germline V gene lookup returns CDR1 LNHDA and CDR2 SQIVND (reference sequence). The CDR3 DNA sequence: TGTGCCAGTAGTGGAACAGGGGCTGGAAACACCATATATTTT. It specifies CASSGTGAGNTIYF.

This clonotype has only a few counts. V is TRBV24-1 and J is TRBJ2-1; TRBD1 is a possible D gene (5 bases). Germline V lookup: CDR1 KGHDR, CDR2 SFDVKD. The CDR3 has 13 amino acids. The V end was cut by 6 bases, the J end by 3 bases, with 8 bases between. In DNA form, the CDR3 reads TGTGCCACCAGTCCAGACAGCTACAATGAGCAGTTCTTC. Protein sequence: CATSPDSYNEQFF.

J is TRBJ2-5 and V is TRBV20-1; 11 nucleotides line up with TRBD1. The J call may be wrong; the DNA end is better matched by TRBJ2-1. CDR3 length: 15 residues. In germline, CDR1 is DFQATT, CDR2 SNEGSKA (reference sequence). As DNA, the CDR3 is TGCAGTGCCACCCGGACAGGGGGCCCCTACAATGAGCAGTTCTTC. It translates to CSATRTGGPYNEQFF.

This chain connects TRBV27 to TRBJ2-4; D may be TRBD2 (6 bases). The CDR3 contains 15 residues. CDR1 is MNHEY, CDR2 SMNVEV, per germline (reference sequence). The V end was cut by 5 bases, the J end by 0 bases, with 11 bases between. The CDR3 DNA sequence: TGTGCCAGCAGTCCCCCCGGGAGAGCCAAAAACATTCAGTACTTC. Protein product: CASSPPGRAKNIQYF.

The gene calls are TRBV11-1 and TRBJ2-7, with D uncertain. Trimming left V 3 bases short and J 3 bases short, with 9 bases between. The CDR3 loop spans 13 amino acids. Germline CDR1 is SGHAT and CDR2 is FQDESV (reference sequence). Here the CDR3 reads CASSFGSFYEQYF. The CDR3 DNA reads TGTGCCAGCAGCTTCGGCAGTTTCTACGAGCAGTACTTC.

This clonotype was detected a few times. The chain uses TRBV5-1 and TRBJ2-3; 7 bases are a match to TRBD2. Germline V gene sequence: CDR1 SGHRS, CDR2 YFSETQ. The CDR3 is 16 residues long. Trimming took 5 bases from V and 0 from J; bases not matched to a gene: 9. CDR3 sequence: CASRDTPTSSTDTQYF. CDR3 DNA sequence: TGCGCCAGCAGAGACACACCGACTAGCAGCACAGATACGCAGTATTTT.

V gene TRBV28 combines with J gene TRBJ1-5, with 7 nucleotides matching TRBD1. Germline CDR1 and CDR2: MDHEN and SYDVKM. The CDR3 sequence is 15 residues long. Trimming at V came to 5 bases and at J to 0 bases, leaving 4 bases not matched to a gene. CDR3 loop: CASSVGTVSNQPQHF. CDR3 nucleotide sequence: TGTGCCAGCAGTGTAGGGACAGTTAGCAATCAGCCCCAGCATTTT. The full variable domain, its missing parts supplied by reference TRBV28 and TRBJ1-5, is DVKVTQSSRYLVKRTGEKVFLECVQDMDHENMFWYRQDPGLGLRLIYFSYDVKMKEKGDIPEGYSVSREKKERFSLILESASTNQTSMYLCASSVGTVSNQPQHFGDGTRLSIL.

In this sample, this clonotype turned up a few times. This chain links TRBV7-2 with TRBJ2-5, with D maybe TRBD1 (5 bases). Germline V gene lookup returns CDR1 SGHTA and CDR2 FQGNSA. This CDR3 contains 13 residues. Trimming left V 2 bases short and J 7 bases short, with 11 bases between. Here the CDR3 DNA reads TGTGCCAGCAGCTTACAGGGCGTTGGGACCCAGTACTTC. This translates into CASSLQGVGTQYF.

The rearrangement links TRBV11-2 to TRBJ1-2; tentative D call: TRBD1 (6 bases). The germline V gene encodes CDR1 SGHAT and CDR2 FQNNGV. The V gene lost 5 bases and the J gene lost 8 bases, with 21 bases spanning the gap. CDR3 length: 15 amino acids. CDR3 region: CASSGPQGITLGYTF. CDR3 in DNA: TGTGCCAGCAGCGGTCCACAGGGAATAACCCTAGGCTACACCTTC.